The text below deals with one T cell receptor beta chain. The junction and the germline gene differ at one end; a read error may be behind it. This record belongs to a study of tumor and adjacent non-tumor tissue in lung cancer. A modified ARM-PCR protocol with three rounds of nested PCR amplified TCRbeta. TCRdb re-derived calls from the multiplex PCR reads in MiXCR, one entry per CDR3 protein. The sample includes 90,000 to 100,000 distinct CDR3 sequences, 80% of them seen just once. Germline V gene sequence: CDR1 LGHNA, CDR2 YNFKEQ. The CDR3 is 16 residues long. This sample's RNA came from whole unsorted tissue. Distant lung tissue was collected more than 3 cm away from the tumor edge. Donors were chemotherapy-naive, newly diagnosed lung cancer surgical patients in China, August–late 2014.

The J gene is TRBJ2-2, the V gene TRBV4-2, with D perhaps matching TRBD1 or TRBD2 (5 bases each). The receptor was isolated from a man in his sixties with small cell lung cancer. Sequencing was carried out using distant non-tumor lung tissue. This chain's CDR3 is CASNHDLRANTGELLF. The CDR3 DNA sequence: TGTGCCAGCAACCATGATCTCAGGGCGAACACCGGGGAGCTGCTTTTT.